This T cell receptor beta chain is drawn from a study of PD-1 blockade in classical Hodgkin lymphoma (dated by TCRdb to 2020 to 2021). Looking at the study overall: Nivolumab dosing was 3 mg/kg intravenously every 2 weeks, continuing until either disease progression or unacceptable toxicity. A peripheral blood immune signature of response to PD-1 blockade in classical Hodgkin lymphoma was defined using TCR beta sequencing and CyTOF. Summary of the overall study and its limitations: Newly diagnosed patients were reported to have lower baseline TCR diversity than healthy donors, and relapsed/refractory patients were reported to have lower baseline TCR diversity still. CD4+ but not CD8+ TCR diversity rose significantly by C4D1 (p=0.0027 vs p=0.16), most apparent in complete responders (p=0.02). Trial patients with a complete response had baseline diversity similar to that of newly diagnosed patients, while partial responders and progressors had significantly lower diversity. Lower diversity was observed in patients in whom nivolumab was started less than 1 year after ASCT, and these patients were excluded from later analyses so that confounding by immune reconstitution would be avoided. The study was restricted to a single clinical trial cohort, and the causes of repertoire differences, possibly disease activity or prior therapy, were left undefined.

As for this clone: The antigen this receptor binds is unknown. Base quality data are lacking; no much larger clone is found one base away.

The Qiagen DNeasy kit was used to extract genomic DNA both from unsorted PBMCs and from the negatively selected CD4+ and CD8+ fractions. Amplification of TCR beta CDR3 regions was done by immunoSEQ multiplex PCR with primers that anneal to V and J segments. A synthetic immune receptor repertoire was used to minimize amplification bias, and any remaining bias was removed computationally after sequencing. In the source study's methods: Custom Python scripts were used to quantify repertoire diversity as the Shannon entropy index. The unsorted, CD4+ and CD8+ repertoires were each analyzed separately, with the exception of combined analyses, where CD4+ and CD8+ sequences were merged in silico. A clone was considered expanded if an increase in frequency of at least 2-fold after treatment relative to C1D1 was found, and a pseudocount of 0.5 was applied to clones undetected at baseline. Clones with 0 or 1 copy at C1D1 were classified as singleton clones, and clones with 2 or more copies were classified as non-singleton clones. Clones expanded in unsorted samples were labelled as CD4+, CD8+ or unknown by matching protein sequences in sorted samples from the same patient. Diversity changes from C1D1 to C4D1 were tested in paired samples using Wilcoxon tests. The table comes from immuneACCESS by way of TCRdb, which keeps in-frame sequences with V and J called. Part of the clones is missing from these tables; in studies checked, under half for an unresolved V gene and the rest for unknown reasons. V and J calls and clone size follow that table, whereas D and trimming were derived from the DNA. This sample lists tens of thousands of clones; over 60% were detected once. Roughly 20% of the sample lies in the top ten.

The label giving this sample's time point can be read as: cycle 2 day 1 (C2D1) of nivolumab. Relapse after autologous stem cell transplantation had occurred in all trial patients, and cohorts A, B and C were distinguished by prior brentuximab vedotin exposure. A total of 50 to 70 patients with relapsed/refractory classical Hodgkin lymphoma made up the trial cohort, and each patient's best overall response was complete response, partial response or progressive disease. Single-agent nivolumab was administered to trial patients in the multi-cohort phase II CheckMate 205 trial. An independent review committee assessed best overall response by applying the 2007 International Working Group response criteria. Trial PBMCs were collected just before the start of nivolumab (C1D1) and during therapy at cycle 2 day 1 and cycle 4 day 1. Peripheral blood was collected in 8 mL Vacutainer Cell Preparation Tubes, from which PBMCs were isolated by centrifugation and then cryopreserved.

The CDR1 and CDR2 encoded by the germline V gene (reference sequence) are LNHDA and SQIVND. Trimmed from V: 2 bases; trimmed from J: 3 bases; junction bases lacking a gene match: 10. From the cysteine through the phenylalanine, the CDR3 covers 16 amino acids. Just CDR3 DNA is preserved here, 48 bases in frame from base 1. The receptor was derived from a human donor with classical Hodgkin lymphoma. The sequence joins TRBV19 to TRBJ2-7, with TRBD2 identical over 7 junction bases. Sequenced material: peripheral blood mononuclear cells (PBMCs), taken before the second cycle of nivolumab. In nucleotide form, the sequence is TGTGCCAGTAGTATATCCCGAGGCAGCGGGGTCTACGAGCAGTACTTC. The encoded protein is CASSISRGSGVYEQYF.